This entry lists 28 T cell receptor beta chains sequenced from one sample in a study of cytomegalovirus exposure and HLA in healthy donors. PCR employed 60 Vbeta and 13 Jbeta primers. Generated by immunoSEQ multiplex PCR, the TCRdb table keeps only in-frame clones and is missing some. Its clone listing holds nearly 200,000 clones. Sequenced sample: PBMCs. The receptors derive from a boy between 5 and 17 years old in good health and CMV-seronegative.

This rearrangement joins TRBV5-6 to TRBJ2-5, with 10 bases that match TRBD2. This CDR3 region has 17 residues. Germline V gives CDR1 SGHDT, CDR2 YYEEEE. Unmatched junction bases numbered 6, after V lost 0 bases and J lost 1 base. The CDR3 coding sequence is TGTGCCAGCAGCTTGGCGGGTAGCGGGGGGCTCCAAGAGACCCAGTACTTC. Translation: CASSLAGSGGLQETQYF.

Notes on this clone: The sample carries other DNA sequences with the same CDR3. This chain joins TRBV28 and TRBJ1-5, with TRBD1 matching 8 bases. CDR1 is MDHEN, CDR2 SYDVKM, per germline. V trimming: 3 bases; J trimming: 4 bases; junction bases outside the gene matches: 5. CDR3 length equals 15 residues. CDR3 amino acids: CASSFLTGGNQPQHF. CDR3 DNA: TGTGCCAGCAGTTTCCTCACAGGGGGGAATCAGCCCCAGCATTTT.

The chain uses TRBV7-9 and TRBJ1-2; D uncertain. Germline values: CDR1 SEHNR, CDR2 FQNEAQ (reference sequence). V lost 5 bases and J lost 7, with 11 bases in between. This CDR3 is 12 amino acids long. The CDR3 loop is CASSLLVSGYTF. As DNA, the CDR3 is TGTGCCAGCAGCCTATTAGTTTCTGGCTACACCTTC.

CDR3 protein: CASSYQAGAFTDTQYF. The CDR3 DNA is TGTGCCAGCAGTTACCAAGCGGGGGCCTTCACAGATACGCAGTATTTT. The chain recombines TRBV6-5 with TRBJ2-3, with 8 bases lining up with TRBD2. Germline V gene data show CDR1 as MNHEY and CDR2 as SVGAGI. This CDR3 spans 16 amino acids. The V and J ends lost 2 bases and 2 bases, in that order; junction bases with no gene match: 6.

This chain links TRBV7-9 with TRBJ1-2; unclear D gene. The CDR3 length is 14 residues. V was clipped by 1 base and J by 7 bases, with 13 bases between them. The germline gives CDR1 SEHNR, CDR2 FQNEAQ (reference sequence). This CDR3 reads CASSLGSEIGGYTF. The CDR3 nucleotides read TGTGCCAGCAGCTTAGGGTCGGAGATAGGTGGCTACACCTTC.

CDR3: CASRQGGNTEAFF. For the CDR3, the DNA is TGTGCCAGTCGACAGGGGGGGAACACTGAAGCTTTCTTT. The chain has TRBV6-6 and TRBJ1-1; 9 bases match TRBD1. Unmatched junction bases numbered 3, after V lost 9 bases and J lost 1 base. Germline V gene data show CDR1 as MNHNY and CDR2 as SVGAGI (reference sequence). This CDR3 region has 13 residues.

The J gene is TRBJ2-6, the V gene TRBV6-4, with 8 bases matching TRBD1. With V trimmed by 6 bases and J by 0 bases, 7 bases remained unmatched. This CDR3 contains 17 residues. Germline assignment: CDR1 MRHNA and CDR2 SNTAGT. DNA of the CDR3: TGTGCCAGCAGACCCGGGACAGGCACCTCTGGGGCCAACGTCCTGACTTTC. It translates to CASRPGTGTSGANVLTF.

The CDR3 loop reads CSAAGTLTYEQYF. The CDR3 region has the DNA TGCAGCGCCGCCGGGACACTCACCTACGAGCAGTACTTC. This chain uses TRBV29-1 with TRBJ2-7; maybe TRBD1 (6 bases). V gave up 7 bases and J gave up 2 bases, with 15 bases separating them. Germline-derived CDR1 and CDR2 are SQVTM and ANQGSEA. There are 13 residues in the CDR3.

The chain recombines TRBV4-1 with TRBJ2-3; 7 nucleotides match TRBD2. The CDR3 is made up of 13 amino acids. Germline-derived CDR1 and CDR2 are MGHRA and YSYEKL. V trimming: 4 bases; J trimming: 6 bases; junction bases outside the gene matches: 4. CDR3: CASSLAAGDTQYF. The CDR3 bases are TGCGCCAGCAGCCTCGCAGCGGGGGATACGCAGTATTTT.

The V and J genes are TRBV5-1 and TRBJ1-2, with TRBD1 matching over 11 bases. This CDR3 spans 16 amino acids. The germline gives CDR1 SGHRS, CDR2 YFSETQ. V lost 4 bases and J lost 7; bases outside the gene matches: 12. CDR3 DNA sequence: TGCGCCAGCAGCCAACTAGTAGGACAGGGGGCGCTTGGCTACACCTTC. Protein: CASSQLVGQGALGYTF.

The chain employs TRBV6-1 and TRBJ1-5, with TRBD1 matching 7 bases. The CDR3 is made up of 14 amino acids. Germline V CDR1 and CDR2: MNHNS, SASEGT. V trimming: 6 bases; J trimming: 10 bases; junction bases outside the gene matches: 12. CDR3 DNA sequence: TGTGCCAGCAGGGAACCGGGACAGATCAGCCCCCAGCATTTT. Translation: CASREPGQISPQHF.

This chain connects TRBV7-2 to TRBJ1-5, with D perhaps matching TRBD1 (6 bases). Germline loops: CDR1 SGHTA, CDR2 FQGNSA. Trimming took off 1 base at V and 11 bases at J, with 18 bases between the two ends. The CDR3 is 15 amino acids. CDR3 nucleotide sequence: TGTGCCAGCAGCTTAGTGGGCTCCAGGGACACTGCCCAGCATTTT. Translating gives CASSLVGSRDTAQHF.

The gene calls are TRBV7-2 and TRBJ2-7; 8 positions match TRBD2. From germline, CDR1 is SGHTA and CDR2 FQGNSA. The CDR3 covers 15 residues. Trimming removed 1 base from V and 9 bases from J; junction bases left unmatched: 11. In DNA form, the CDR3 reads TGTGCCAGCAGCTTAGGAGGTGGCGGGGGGAGTCGGCAGTACTTC. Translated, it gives CASSLGGGGGSRQYF.

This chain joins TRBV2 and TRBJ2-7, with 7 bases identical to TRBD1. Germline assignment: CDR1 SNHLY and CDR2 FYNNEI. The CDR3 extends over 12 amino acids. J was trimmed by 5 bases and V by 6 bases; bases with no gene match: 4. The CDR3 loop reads CASRDRPNEQYF. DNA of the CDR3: TGTGCCAGCAGGGACAGGCCGAACGAGCAGTACTTC. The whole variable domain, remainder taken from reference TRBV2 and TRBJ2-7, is EPEVTQTPSHQVTQMGQEVILRCVPISNHLYFYWYRQILGQKVEFLVSFYNNEISEKSEIFDDQFSVERPDGSNFTLKIRSTKLEDSAMYFCASRDRPNEQYFGPGTRLTVT.

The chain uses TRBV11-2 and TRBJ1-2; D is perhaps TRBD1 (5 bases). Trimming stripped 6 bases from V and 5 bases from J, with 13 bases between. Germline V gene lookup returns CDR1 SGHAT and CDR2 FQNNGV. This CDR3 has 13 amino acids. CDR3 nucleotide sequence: TGTGCCAGCAGGCCGGTCGGGGGGTATGGCTACACCTTC. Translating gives CASRPVGGYGYTF.

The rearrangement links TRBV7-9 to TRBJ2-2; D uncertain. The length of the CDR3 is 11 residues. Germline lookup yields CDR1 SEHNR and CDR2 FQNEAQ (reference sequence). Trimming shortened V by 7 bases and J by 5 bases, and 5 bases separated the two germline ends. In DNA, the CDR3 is TGTGCCAGCATCAAAACCGGGGAGCTGTTTTTT. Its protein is CASIKTGELFF.

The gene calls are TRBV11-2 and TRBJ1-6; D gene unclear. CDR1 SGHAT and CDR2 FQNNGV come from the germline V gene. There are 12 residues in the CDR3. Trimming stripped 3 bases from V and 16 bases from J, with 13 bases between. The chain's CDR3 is CASSLVLSFLHF. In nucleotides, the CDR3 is TGTGCCAGCAGCTTGGTTTTGAGCTTTCTCCACTTT.

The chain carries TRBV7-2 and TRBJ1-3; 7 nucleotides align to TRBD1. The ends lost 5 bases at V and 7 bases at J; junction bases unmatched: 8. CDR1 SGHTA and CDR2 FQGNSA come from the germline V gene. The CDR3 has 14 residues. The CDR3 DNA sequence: TGTGCCAGCAGCCCCGACAGGGCTTGGAACACCATATATTTT. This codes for CASSPDRAWNTIYF.

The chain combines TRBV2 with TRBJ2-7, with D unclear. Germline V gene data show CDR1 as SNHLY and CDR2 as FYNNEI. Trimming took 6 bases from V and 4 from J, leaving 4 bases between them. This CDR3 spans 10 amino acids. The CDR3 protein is CASRRYEQYF. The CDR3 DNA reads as TGTGCCAGCAGGCGATACGAGCAGTACTTC.

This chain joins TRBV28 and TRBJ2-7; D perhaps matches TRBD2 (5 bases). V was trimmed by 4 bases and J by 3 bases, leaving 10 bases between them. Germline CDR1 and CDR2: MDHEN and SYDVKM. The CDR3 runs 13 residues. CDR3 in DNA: TGTGCCAGCAGTTCAAACGGAGGCTACGAGCAGTACTTC. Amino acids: CASSSNGGYEQYF.

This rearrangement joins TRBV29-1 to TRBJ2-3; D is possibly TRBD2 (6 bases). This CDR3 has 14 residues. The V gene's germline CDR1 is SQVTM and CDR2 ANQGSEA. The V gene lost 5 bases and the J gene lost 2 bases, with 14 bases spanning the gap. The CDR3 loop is CSVHLGDFTDTQYF. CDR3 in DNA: TGCAGCGTTCACCTGGGGGACTTCACAGATACGCAGTATTTT.

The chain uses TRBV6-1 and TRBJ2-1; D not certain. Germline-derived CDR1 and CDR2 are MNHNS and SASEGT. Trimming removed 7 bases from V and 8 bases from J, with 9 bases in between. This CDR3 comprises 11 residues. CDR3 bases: TGTGCCAGCACCCGCGCCTATGAGCAGTTCTTC. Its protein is CASTRAYEQFF.

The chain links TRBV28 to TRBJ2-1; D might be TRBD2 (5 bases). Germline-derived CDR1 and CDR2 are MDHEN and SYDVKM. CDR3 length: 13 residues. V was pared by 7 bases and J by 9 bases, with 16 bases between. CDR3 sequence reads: CASNTPGIREQFF. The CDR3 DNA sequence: TGTGCCAGCAACACCCCCGGGATTCGTGAGCAGTTCTTC. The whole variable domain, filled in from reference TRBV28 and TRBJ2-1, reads DVKVTQSSRYLVKRTGEKVFLECVQDMDHENMFWYRQDPGLGLRLIYFSYDVKMKEKGDIPEGYSVSREKKERFSLILESASTNQTSMYLCASNTPGIREQFFGPGTRLTVL.

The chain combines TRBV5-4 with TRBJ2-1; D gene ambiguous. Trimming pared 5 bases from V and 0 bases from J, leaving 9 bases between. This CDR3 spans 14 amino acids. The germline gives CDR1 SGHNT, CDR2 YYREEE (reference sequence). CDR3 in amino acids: CASRPANSYNEQFF. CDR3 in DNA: TGTGCCAGCAGGCCTGCTAACTCCTACAATGAGCAGTTCTTC.

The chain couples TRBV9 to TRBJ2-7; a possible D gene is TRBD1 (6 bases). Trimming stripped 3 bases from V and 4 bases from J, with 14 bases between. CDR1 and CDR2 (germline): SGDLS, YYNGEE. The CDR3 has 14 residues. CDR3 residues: CASSAGTDRYEQYF. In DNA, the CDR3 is TGTGCCAGCAGCGCCGGGACGGACAGATACGAGCAGTACTTC.

CDR3 residues: CASSHGGLAGASVGNEQFF. CDR3 sequence (DNA): TGCGCCAGCAGCCACGGTGGGCTAGCGGGGGCATCCGTAGGTAATGAGCAGTTCTTC. The chain employs TRBV4-1 and TRBJ2-1, with TRBD2 matching 10 bases. This CDR3 comprises 19 residues. The V segment lost 3 bases and the J segment 7 bases; nucleotides outside the gene matches: 18. The V gene's germline CDR1 is MGHRA and CDR2 YSYEKL.

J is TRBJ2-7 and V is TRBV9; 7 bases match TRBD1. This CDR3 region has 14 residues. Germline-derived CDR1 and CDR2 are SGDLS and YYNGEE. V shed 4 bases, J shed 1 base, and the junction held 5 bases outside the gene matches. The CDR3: CASSPGQPSYEQYF. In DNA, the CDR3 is TGTGCCAGCAGCCCGGGACAGCCATCCTACGAGCAGTACTTC.

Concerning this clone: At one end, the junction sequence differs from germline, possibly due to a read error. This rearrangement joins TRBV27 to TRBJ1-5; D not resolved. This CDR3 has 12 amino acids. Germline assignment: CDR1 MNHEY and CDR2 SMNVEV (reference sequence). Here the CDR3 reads CASFFLYQPQRF. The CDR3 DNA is TGTGCCAGTTTTTTCCTTTATCAGCCCCAGCGTTTT.